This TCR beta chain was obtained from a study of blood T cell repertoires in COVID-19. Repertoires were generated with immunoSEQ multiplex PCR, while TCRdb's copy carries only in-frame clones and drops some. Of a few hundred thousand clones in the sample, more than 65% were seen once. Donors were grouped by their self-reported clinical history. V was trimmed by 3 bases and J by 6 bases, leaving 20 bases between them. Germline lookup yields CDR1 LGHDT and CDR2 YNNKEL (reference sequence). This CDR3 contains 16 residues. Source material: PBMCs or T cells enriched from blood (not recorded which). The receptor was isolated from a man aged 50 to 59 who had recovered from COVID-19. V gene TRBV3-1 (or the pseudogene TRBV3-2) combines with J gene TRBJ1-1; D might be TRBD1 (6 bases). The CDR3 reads CASSQTTGGAGAEAFF. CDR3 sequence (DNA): TGTGCCAGCAGCCAGACAACCGGGGGCGCGGGGGCTGAAGCTTTCTTT.